A selection of T cell receptor beta chains follows, all from one sample in a study of blood T cell repertoires in COVID-19. The repertoire was sequenced with immunoSEQ multiplex PCR; TCRdb's copy has only in-frame clones and lacks some. The sample has 150,000 to 200,000 clones; about four fifths are singletons. Sequenced: peripheral blood. Every receptor here comes from a man between 70 and 80 years old with active or convalescent COVID-19. Both conserved end residues are part of each CDR3. The D gene is left open where the match is weak. Clone size is stated in some rows and not others, as once, few, many or a class when expanded.

j_call d_call v_call clone_size cdr3_nt cdr3_aa
TRBJ1-2 . TRBV18 . TGTGCCAGCTCACCTTCGGACAGCTATGGCTACACCTTC CASSPSDSYGYTF
TRBJ1-5 TRBD1 TRBV4-2 . TGTGCCAGCAGCCAGGCCACCGGGACAGGGAACAATCAGCCCCAGCATTTT CASSQATGTGNNQPQHF
TRBJ2-1 TRBD2 TRBV10-1 few TGCGCCAGCAGTGACCCGGCTAGCGGGGGGGCAAATGAGCAGTTCTTC CASSDPASGGANEQFF
TRBJ2-1 . TRBV20-1 few TGCAGTGCTAGTCTTGATGCGGGGGCGAATGAGCAGTTCTTC CSASLDAGANEQFF
TRBJ1-2 TRBD1 TRBV7-2 . TGTGCCAGCAGCTACGGACAGGTCGAGGGCTACACCTTC CASSYGQVEGYTF
TRBJ1-4 . TRBV5-6 . TGTGCCAGCAGCTCGATGACAGAGCCTTCTAATGAAAAACTGTTTTTT CASSSMTEPSNEKLFF
TRBJ2-5 TRBD1 TRBV30 . TGTGCCTGGAGTGTAGGGACAGGGGGTTTCCTGTACTTC CAWSVGTGGFLYF
TRBJ1-1 TRBD1 TRBV6-5 . TGTGCCAGCAGCCTATTGGACAGGGCGAGTGAAGCTTTCTTT CASSLLDRASEAFF
TRBJ1-1 . TRBV12-5 . TGTGCTAGTTTGACAGAGAAGAACACTGAAGCTTTCTTT CASLTEKNTEAFF
TRBJ1-5 . TRBV30 . TGTGCCTGGAGTGTTGGGGGCGAGCAGCCCCAGCATTTT CAWSVGGEQPQHF
TRBJ2-7 TRBD2 TRBV5-4 . TGTGCCAGCAGCTACCCGGGACTAGCGGTCCCCGGGGACGAGCAGTACTTC CASSYPGLAVPGDEQYF
TRBJ1-2 . TRBV6-5 once TGTGCCAGCAGTTACCAACCAGATCAGAACTATGGCTACACCTTC CASSYQPDQNYGYTF
TRBJ1-4 TRBD1 TRBV7-6 . TGTGCCAGCAGCCGGGGACAGCATAATGAAAAACTGTTTTTT CASSRGQHNEKLFF
TRBJ1-1 . TRBV5-1 . TGCGCCAGCAGCTTGGGGGGCGACGGGAACACTGAAGCTTTCTTT CASSLGGDGNTEAFF
TRBJ1-2 . TRBV6-6 . TGTGCCAGCAGCCGCACTCAGGGAAACTATGGCTACACCTTC CASSRTQGNYGYTF
TRBJ2-1 TRBD2 TRBV4-1 . TGCGCCAGCAGCCAAGGACTAGCGGGGGGGCCGTCTTACAATGAGCAGTTCTTC CASSQGLAGGPSYNEQFF
TRBJ1-2 TRBD1 TRBV5-1 . TGCGCCAGCAGCCCGGACGGGACAGGGGAGTATGGCTACACCTTC CASSPDGTGEYGYTF
TRBJ2-1 TRBD2 TRBV27 once TGTGCCAGCAGATTAGCGGGAGGCGGCTACAATGAGCAGTTCTTC CASRLAGGGYNEQFF
TRBJ2-7 . TRBV27 . TGTGCCAGCAGGAGAGCGAAAGAGCCCAGCTCCTACGAGCAGTACTTC CASRRAKEPSSYEQYF
TRBJ1-2 . TRBV12-5 . TGTGCTAGTGGTTTGGTACTTAGGCCCTCTCACGGGTTCGGCTACACCTTC CASGLVLRPSHGFGYTF
TRBJ1-2 . TRBV7-9 . TGTGCCAGCAGCGAGGAAGCGTATGGCTACACCTTC CASSEEAYGYTF
TRBJ1-2 TRBD1 TRBV7-8 few TGTGCCAGCAGCTCAAACGACGTCCCGGGACAGGGGGGCTATGGCTACACCTTC CASSSNDVPGQGGYGYTF
TRBJ1-2 TRBD1 TRBV12-5 . TGTGCTAGTGGTATGGGACAGGTGTTTGACTACACCTTC CASGMGQVFDYTF
TRBJ1-5 TRBD1 TRBV10-3 . TGTGCCATCAGTGACTCGACAGGGGATCAGTCCAATCAGCCCCAGCATTTT CAISDSTGDQSNQPQHF
TRBJ1-6 . TRBV28 once TGTGCCAGCAGTTCTACTCCTGGGCTACCCCTCCACTTT CASSSTPGLPLHF
TRBJ1-5 . TRBV5-1 . TGCGCCAGCAGCTTGGAAGGAGACAATCAGCCCCAGCATTTT CASSLEGDNQPQHF
TRBJ1-2 TRBD1 TRBV2 . TGTGCCAGCAGTGTTACAGGGGGTATTGATGGCTACACCTTC CASSVTGGIDGYTF
TRBJ1-3 . TRBV10-2 . TGCGCCAGCAGGACCGGGGTCGACGGAAACACCATATATTTT CASRTGVDGNTIYF
TRBJ1-6 . TRBV27 . TGTGCCAGCAGTTTATCAGCGTGGAATTCACCCCTCCACTTT CASSLSAWNSPLHF
TRBJ1-2 TRBD1 TRBV12-3/TRBV12-4 . TGTGCCAGCAGCGTCGGGACAGGGTCTGGCTACACCTTC CASSVGTGSGYTF
TRBJ1-2 TRBD1 TRBV7-2 . TGTGCCAGCAGCTCGAGGGACAGGGTGAGGTATGGCTACACCTTC CASSSRDRVRYGYTF
TRBJ2-7 . TRBV6-5 . TGTGGTATCGGCAGGGACTCCTACGAGCAGTACTTC CGIGRDSYEQYF
TRBJ1-2 . TRBV30 . TGTGCCTGGAGTAGGATCCGGGAAGGGTACACCTTC CAWSRIREGYTF
TRBJ2-1 . TRBV27 once TGTGCCAGCAGTTTACAGGGTTTTACAATCAATGAGCAGTTCTTC CASSLQGFTINEQFF
TRBJ2-7 . TRBV12-2 . TGTGCAAGTCGCTTCCTTAGATGGGCGGGTTCCTACGAGCAGTACTTC CASRFLRWAGSYEQYF
TRBJ2-5 TRBD1 TRBV5-1 . TGCGCCAGCAGCGTAGGACAGGGTGAGACCCAGTACTTC CASSVGQGETQYF
TRBJ2-5 . TRBV29-1 . TGCAGCGTTGAGAACCCGGGCCTGAGGGTCCAAGAGACCCAGTACTTC CSVENPGLRVQETQYF
TRBJ1-1 . TRBV3-1/TRBV3-2 . TGTGCCAGCAGCCACAGACAGGCACTGTCCCCTGAAGCTTTCTTT CASSHRQALSPEAFF
TRBJ1-5 . TRBV4-1 few TGCGCCAGCAGCCAAGGCCGCGGGTCACGGCAGCCCCAGCATTTT CASSQGRGSRQPQHF
TRBJ2-7 . TRBV6-5 . TGTGCCAGCACCGTCCCGGGGACCTACGAGCAGTACTTC CASTVPGTYEQYF
TRBJ2-3 . TRBV21-1 . TGTGCCAGCAGCAAAGGGGGGACTAGCGGCCCTAGCACAGATACGCAGTATTTT CASSKGGTSGPSTDTQYF
TRBJ2-5 TRBD2 TRBV20-1 . TGCAGTGCTAGTGCTCCATACGGGGGGAGGCAAGAGACCCAGTACTTC CSASAPYGGRQETQYF
TRBJ2-5 TRBD1 TRBV14 . TGTGCCAGCAGCCAAAGACAGGGTGGCCCCCTAGGGGAGACCCAGTACTTC CASSQRQGGPLGETQYF
TRBJ2-7 TRBD1 TRBV7-9 . TGTGCCAGCAGCTCCCCTGGACAGGGGTTAGAACAGCAGTACTTC CASSSPGQGLEQQYF
TRBJ2-1 . TRBV11-2 . TGTGCCAGCAGCACTCGACAGGTCAATGAGCAGTTCTTC CASSTRQVNEQFF
TRBJ2-5 . TRBV5-4 . TGTGCCAGCAGCTTGCTGGCCGGGGGCCAAGAGACCCAGTACTTC CASSLLAGGQETQYF
TRBJ2-3 . TRBV7-9 many TGTGCCAGCAGCTTGGGTAGCCCTAGCACAGATACGCAGTATTTT CASSLGSPSTDTQYF
TRBJ2-1 . TRBV7-7 few TGTGCTAGCAGCCCAGGTCGGGAACCGGGCAATGAGCAGTTCTTC CASSPGREPGNEQFF
TRBJ1-2 . TRBV6-2/TRBV6-3 . TGTGCCAGCAGTTTTACAGGGCATGGCTACACCTTC CASSFTGHGYTF
TRBJ2-5 . TRBV7-7 once TGTGCTAGCAGCTTTGGGCTAGCGTCCGAGACCCAGTACTTC CASSFGLASETQYF
TRBJ2-7 . TRBV28 . TGTGCCAGCAGCTCTCCGGGTAAGGAGCAGTACTTC CASSSPGKEQYF
TRBJ2-3 TRBD2 TRBV5-6 . TGTGCCAGCAGCTCGAGACTAGCGGGCGGAGATACGCAGTATTTT CASSSRLAGGDTQYF
TRBJ1-4 . TRBV6-5 . TGTGCCAGCAGTTTCGGGACGGCGGGAGATGAAAAACTGTTTTTT CASSFGTAGDEKLFF
TRBJ2-5 TRBD2 TRBV10-3 . TGTGCCATCAGTGACCTGACTAGCGGGGGGGAGACCCAGTACTTC CAISDLTSGGETQYF
TRBJ2-5 . TRBV29-1 . TGCAGCGTGTCGGACATGGCAGAGACCCAGTACTTC CSVSDMAETQYF
TRBJ2-2 . TRBV10-3 once TGTGCCACGGCGACTCCACAGAACACCGGGGAGCTGTTTTTT CATATPQNTGELFF
TRBJ1-1 . TRBV25-1 . TGTGCCAGCAGTGATACCGCGGGTTGGAACACTGAAGCTTTCTTT CASSDTAGWNTEAFF
TRBJ2-1 TRBD2 TRBV7-2 . TGTGCCAGCAGCTTAAACCGCGGGGGGATGGACAATGAGCAGTTCTTC CASSLNRGGMDNEQFF
TRBJ2-3 TRBD2 TRBV7-2 . TGTGCCAGCAGCTTAGTTCCTCGCGGGGGGGCGGGGTCAGATACGCAGTATTTT CASSLVPRGGAGSDTQYF